This T cell receptor beta chain was retrieved from a study of human T cells and chemical hapten exposure. Study overall: Among samples, TCR yields varied mainly because of small differences in pooled library volume. Study-level points and caveats: The number of TCRs over 1 in 1000 frequency stayed unchanged after DPC.

Concerning this clonotype itself: Antigen: not known.

Regarding time point: patch test 1, 2 weeks after DPC sensitization. Indicated treatment: therapeutic diphenylcyclopropenone sensitization with weekly scalp DPC. CDR1 and CDR2 from the germline V gene are GTSNPN and SVGIG (reference sequence). The J segment lost 1 base and the V segment lost 7 bases, leaving 9 bases of the junction unmatched. This CDR3 is built from 14 residues. TCRdb ran MiXCR on the RACE reads and lists one entry per CDR3 protein. Of more than 65,000 distinct CDR3 sequences in the sample, about 7.5% were seen once. This chain links TRBV30 with TRBJ2-5; TRBD1 matches 7 bases. The receptor's source is a woman younger than 45 with alopecia areata. Some clones in this sample may be carry-over from other donors' samples. The starting material was whole blood, obtained in connection with sensitization to the hapten diphenylcyclopropenone (DPC). The CDR3 nucleotides are TGTGCCTCGAACCGAAGGGACAGCCAAGAGACCCAGTACTTC. It codes for CASNRRDSQETQYF.